This paragraph covers one T cell receptor beta chain sequence. The antigen is unknown. This entry belongs to a study of Ad26.COV2.S vaccination and SARS-CoV-2 variants. Across the study: The donor belonged to the COV1001 Ad26.COV2.S trial arm. Intramuscular Ad26.COV2.S doses were given once or twice, 56 days apart. Study findings and constraints: There was reportedly substantial breadth in spike-specific CD8+ and CD4+ T cell responses after vaccination. Comparable non-spike TCR breadth was observed in vaccine and placebo recipients.

Treatment defined: 15 to 20 received Ad26.COV2.S at low or high dose, single or two shots; about 5 received placebo; per-sample allocation not given. Specimens were obtained on day 63 following the first vaccine or placebo injection. This CDR3 contains 14 residues. Per germline, CDR1 MNHNY and CDR2 SVGAGI (reference sequence). Unmatched junction bases numbered 8, after V lost 5 bases and J lost 7 bases. Data came from immunoSEQ multiplex PCR; TCRdb stores just in-frame clones and leaves some out. The data show about 460,000 clones, with roughly nine tenths seen just once and 1.5% to 2% held by the top ten.

Source: peripheral blood, taken in a trial of Ad26.COV2.S vaccine versus placebo. The TCR originated in a person aged 18-65 years who received the Ad26.COV2.S COVID-19 vaccine or a placebo. The chain employs TRBV6-6 and TRBJ1-2; 9 nucleotides align to TRBD1. The CDR3: CASSQKGQGVGYTF. CDR3 sequence (DNA): TGTGCCAGCAGTCAAAAGGGACAGGGAGTTGGCTACACCTTC.